A single sample gave rise to the 2 T cell receptor beta chains below, sequenced in a study of shared clonotypes between healthy human individuals. The data were produced by immunoSEQ multiplex PCR, yet TCRdb's version contains in-frame clones alone and is incomplete. The data contain roughly 2 million clones, under 97% of them singletons. The sample consisted of naive CD4+ T cells sorted from blood. The subset: CD45RA+ positively selected. The receptors here all came from a man aged 18 to 29 in good health.

The sample holds one count of this clone. Other DNA sequences within the sample encode an identical CDR3. The chain combines TRBV19 with TRBJ2-5; D unclear. The CDR3 is made up of 14 amino acids. In germline, CDR1 is LNHDA, CDR2 SQIVND (reference sequence). V lost 3 bases and J lost 0, with 8 bases in between. The CDR3 loop is CASSIRANQETQYF. The CDR3 bases are TGTGCCAGTAGTATTCGGGCGAACCAAGAGACCCAGTACTTC. The entire variable domain, with the rest obtained from reference TRBV19 and TRBJ2-5, is as follows: DGGITQSPKYLFRKEGQNVTLSCEQNLNHDAMYWYRQDPGQGLRLIYYSQIVNDFQKGDIAEGYSVSREKKESFPLTVTSAQKNPTAFYLCASSIRANQETQYFGPGTRLLVL.

The chain employs TRBV5-1 and TRBJ2-7, with 9 bases lining up with TRBD1. The CDR3 loop spans 14 amino acids. Looked up from germline, CDR1 is SGHRS and CDR2 is YFSETQ. V lost 3 bases, J lost 6 bases, and 7 bases stayed unmatched. CDR3 nucleotide sequence: TGCGCCAGCAGCTCACCGGGACAGGGCGGCGAGCAGTACTTC. Translation: CASSSPGQGGEQYF.